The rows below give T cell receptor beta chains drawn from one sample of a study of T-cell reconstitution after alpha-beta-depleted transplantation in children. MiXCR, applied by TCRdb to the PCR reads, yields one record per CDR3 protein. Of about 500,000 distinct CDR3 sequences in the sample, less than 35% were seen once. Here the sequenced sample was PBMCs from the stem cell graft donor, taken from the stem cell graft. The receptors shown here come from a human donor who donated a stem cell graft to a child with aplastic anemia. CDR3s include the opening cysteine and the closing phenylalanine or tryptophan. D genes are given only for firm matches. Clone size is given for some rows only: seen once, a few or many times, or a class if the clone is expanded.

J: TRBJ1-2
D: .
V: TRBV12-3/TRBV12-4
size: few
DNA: TGTGCCAGCAGTTCCCCGGGACGCTTCTATGGCTACACCTTC
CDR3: CASSSPGRFYGYTF

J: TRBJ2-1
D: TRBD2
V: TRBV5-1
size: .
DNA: TGCGCCAGCAGCACAGATCCGGTGGGACTAGCGGGTTTGCAGTTCTTC
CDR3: CASSTDPVGLAGLQFF

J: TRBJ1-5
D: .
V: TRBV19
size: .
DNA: TGTGCCAGTAGTATAACCCCAGGGTGGGGCAATCAGCCCCAGCATTTT
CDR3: CASSITPGWGNQPQHF

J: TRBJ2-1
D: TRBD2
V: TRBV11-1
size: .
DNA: TGTGCCAGCAGCCCCCGGAGCGGGAGGGCCAATGAGCAGTTCTTC
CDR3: CASSPRSGRANEQFF

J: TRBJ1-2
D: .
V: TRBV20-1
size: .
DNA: TGCAGTGCTAGCCCCAAGAGGAGCGGCTACACCTTC
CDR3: CSASPKRSGYTF

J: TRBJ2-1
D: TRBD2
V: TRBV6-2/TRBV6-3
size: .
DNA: TGTGCCAGCAGCTACTCGGCGGGAGGCAATGAGCAGTTCTTC
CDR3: CASSYSAGGNEQFF

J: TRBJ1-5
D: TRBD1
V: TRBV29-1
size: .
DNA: TGCAGCGTCGCGACAGGGGGGAGCGGGCAGCCCCAGCATTTT
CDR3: CSVATGGSGQPQHF

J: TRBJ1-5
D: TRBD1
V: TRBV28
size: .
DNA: TGTGCCAGCAGTCTCCCCGGGACAGGGAGCAATCAGCCCCAGCATTTT
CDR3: CASSLPGTGSNQPQHF

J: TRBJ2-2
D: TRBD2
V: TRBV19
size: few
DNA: TGTGCCAGTAGTTGGCTAGCGGGAAGGGGCGGGGAGCTGTTTTTT
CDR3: CASSWLAGRGGELFF

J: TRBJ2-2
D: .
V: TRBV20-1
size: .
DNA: TGCAGTGCTAGTATGGGCACGAACACCGGGGAGCTGTTTTTT
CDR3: CSASMGTNTGELFF

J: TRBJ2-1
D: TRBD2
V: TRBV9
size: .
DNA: TGTGCCAGCAGCGGGAGCGGGACCTCCTACAATGAGCAGTTCTTC
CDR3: CASSGSGTSYNEQFF

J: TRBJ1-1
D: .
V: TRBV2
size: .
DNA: TGTGCCAGCAGTGAGGCAGGGGAGGACACTGAAGCTTTCTTT
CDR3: CASSEAGEDTEAFF

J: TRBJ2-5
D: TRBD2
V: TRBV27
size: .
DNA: TGTGCCAGCTCCCCACAACTAGCGGGAGTCAAAGAGACCCAGTACTTC
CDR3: CASSPQLAGVKETQYF

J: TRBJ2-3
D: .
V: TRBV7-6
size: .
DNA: TGTGCCAGCAGCTTAATATCCGGGGACGATACGCAGTATTTT
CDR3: CASSLISGDDTQYF

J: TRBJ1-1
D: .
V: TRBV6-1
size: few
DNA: TGTGCCAGCAGTGAACAGGGGTATACTGAAGCTTTCTTT
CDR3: CASSEQGYTEAFF

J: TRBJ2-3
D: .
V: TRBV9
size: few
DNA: TGTGCCAGCAGTGCACCTCTAAAGGTGACAGATACGCAGTATTTT
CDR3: CASSAPLKVTDTQYF

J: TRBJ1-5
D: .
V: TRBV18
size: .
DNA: TGTGCCAGCTCACCAGCCGGGAACAATCAGCCCCAGCATTTT
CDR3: CASSPAGNNQPQHF

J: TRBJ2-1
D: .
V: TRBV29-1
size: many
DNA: TGCAGCCTCACCGTGGGGGTGGACTACAATGAGCAGTTCTTC
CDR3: CSLTVGVDYNEQFF

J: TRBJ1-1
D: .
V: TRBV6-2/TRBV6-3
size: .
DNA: TGTGCCAGCAGCCCACTCAGGCAGAACCATACCCTGAACACTGAAGCTTTCTTT
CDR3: CASSPLRQNHTLNTEAFF

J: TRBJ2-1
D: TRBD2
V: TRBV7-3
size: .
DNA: TGTGCCAGCAGCCCCCCGACTAGCGGGAGATACAATGAGCAGTTCTTC
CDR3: CASSPPTSGRYNEQFF

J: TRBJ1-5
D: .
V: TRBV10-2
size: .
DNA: TGCGCCAGCAGTGAGTGGGGTCAGCCCCAGCATTTT
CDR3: CASSEWGQPQHF

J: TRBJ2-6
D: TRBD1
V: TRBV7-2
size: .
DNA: TGTGCCAGCAGGACAGGGGGCAGTGGGGCCAACGTCCTGACTTTC
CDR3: CASRTGGSGANVLTF

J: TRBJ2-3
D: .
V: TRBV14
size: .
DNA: TGTGCCAGCAGCCGGTTAATCGGGACGGGGGTTACGCAGTATTTT
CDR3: CASSRLIGTGVTQYF

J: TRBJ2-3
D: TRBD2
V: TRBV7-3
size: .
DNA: TGTGCCAGCAGCACAGGGACTAGCGGAAATACGCAGTATTTT
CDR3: CASSTGTSGNTQYF

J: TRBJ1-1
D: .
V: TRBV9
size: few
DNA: TGTGCCAGCAGCGCCGAATTGGGGCCAGAGGAAGCTTTCTTT
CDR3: CASSAELGPEEAFF

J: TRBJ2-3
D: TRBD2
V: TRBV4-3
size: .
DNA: TGCGCCAGCAGCCAAGATCGCGGGAGAGGGTCAGATACGCAGTATTTT
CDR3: CASSQDRGRGSDTQYF

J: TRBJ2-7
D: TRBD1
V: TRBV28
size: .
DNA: TGTGCCAGCAGTTTAATCGGGACAGGGATCTCCTACGAGCAGTACTTC
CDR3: CASSLIGTGISYEQYF

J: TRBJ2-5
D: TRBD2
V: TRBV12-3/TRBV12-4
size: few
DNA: TGTGCCAGCAGTTTAGGGCGGGAGAACCAAGAGACCCAGTACTTC
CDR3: CASSLGRENQETQYF

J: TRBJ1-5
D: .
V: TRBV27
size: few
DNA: TGTGCCAGCAGTTTTTTGGATAGCAATCAGCCCCAGCATTTT
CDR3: CASSFLDSNQPQHF

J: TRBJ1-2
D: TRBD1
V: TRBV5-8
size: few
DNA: TGTGCCAGCAGCGACCCGACAGGGAGTGTGGGCTATGGCTACACCTTC
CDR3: CASSDPTGSVGYGYTF

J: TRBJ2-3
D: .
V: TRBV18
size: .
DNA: TGTGCCAGCTCACCAATGGCAGAAAGCACAGATACGCAGTATTTT
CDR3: CASSPMAESTDTQYF

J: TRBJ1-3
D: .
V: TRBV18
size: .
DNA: TGTGCCAGCTCACCACCCCTTATCTCTGGAAACACCATATATTTT
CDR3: CASSPPLISGNTIYF

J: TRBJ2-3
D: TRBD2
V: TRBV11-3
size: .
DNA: TGTGCCAGCAGCTTTCTAGCGGGAGCTGTAGATACGCAGTATTTT
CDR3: CASSFLAGAVDTQYF

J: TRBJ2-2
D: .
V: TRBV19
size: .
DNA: TGTGCCAGTAGACAAGATAGCCCGACGGTCGGGGAGCTGTTTTTT
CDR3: CASRQDSPTVGELFF

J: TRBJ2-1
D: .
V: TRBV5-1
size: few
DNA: TGCGCCAGCAGCATCCCTCAGGGGAATGAGCAGTTCTTC
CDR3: CASSIPQGNEQFF

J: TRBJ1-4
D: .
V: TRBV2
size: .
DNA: TGTGCCAGCAGCTCCACATATGAACTGTTTTTT
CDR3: CASSSTYELFF

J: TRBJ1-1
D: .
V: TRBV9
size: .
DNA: TGTGCCAGCAGGCAGGCGGGTGACACTGAAGCTTTCTTT
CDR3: CASRQAGDTEAFF

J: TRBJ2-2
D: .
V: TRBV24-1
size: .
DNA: TGTGCCACCAGTGAAGACACCAACACCGGGGAGCTGTTTTTT
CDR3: CATSEDTNTGELFF

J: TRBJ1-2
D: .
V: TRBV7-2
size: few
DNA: TGTGCCAGCAGCTTGGACGGGACTAACTATGGCTACACCTTC
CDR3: CASSLDGTNYGYTF

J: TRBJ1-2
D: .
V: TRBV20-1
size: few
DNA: TGCAGTGCTCCGACAGAGATCTATGGCTACACCTTC
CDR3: CSAPTEIYGYTF

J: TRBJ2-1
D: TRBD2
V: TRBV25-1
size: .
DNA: TGTGCCAGCTCCCGTGATAGCGGGAGTGTGAACAATGAGCAGTTCTTC
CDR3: CASSRDSGSVNNEQFF

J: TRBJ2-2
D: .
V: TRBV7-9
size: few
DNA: TGTGCCAGCAGCTCCTCAGGGGCTGCCGGGGAGCTGTTTTTT
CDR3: CASSSSGAAGELFF

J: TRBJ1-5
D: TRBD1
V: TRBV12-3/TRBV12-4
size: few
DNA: TGTGCCAGCAGTTTCAGGGGGCTTAATCAGCCCCAGCATTTT
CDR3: CASSFRGLNQPQHF

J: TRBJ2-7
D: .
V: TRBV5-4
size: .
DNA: TGTGCCAGCAGCTTGGCCGACGAGCAGTACTTC
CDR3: CASSLADEQYF

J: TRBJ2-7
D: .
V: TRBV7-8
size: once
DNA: TGTGCCAGCAGCCGCCGTGGGGAGGAGAGGTACTTC
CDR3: CASSRRGEERYF

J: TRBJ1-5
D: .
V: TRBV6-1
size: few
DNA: TGTGCCAGCAGTCGTACAGGTGGGCAGCCCCAGCATTTT
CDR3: CASSRTGGQPQHF

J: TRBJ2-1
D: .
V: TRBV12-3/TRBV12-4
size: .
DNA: TGTGCCAGCAGCCCTGGGGGACTCCACAATGAGCAGTTCTTC
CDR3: CASSPGGLHNEQFF

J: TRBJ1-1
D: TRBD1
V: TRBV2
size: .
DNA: TGTGCCAGCAGTTTGATTACAGGGGGATTGGCTGAAGCTTTCTTT
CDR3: CASSLITGGLAEAFF